This passage covers 16 T cell receptor beta chains from one sample sequenced in a study of metastatic and nonmetastatic thyroid tumors. Patients were all untreated before their thyroid surgery. TCRdb reprocessed the PCR reads via MiXCR. This sample carries tens of thousands of clones, 9.5% to 13% of them seen once, and the ten largest clones take approximately 8.7%. The sequenced sample was blood. Receptors originate from a male donor with papillary thyroid cancer or a benign thyroid nodule (not recorded which). Some clones in this sample may be carry-over from other donors' samples.

This clone was detected only a few times. Within the sample, other DNA sequences also encode this same CDR3. CDR3: CASSLGQADTQYF. CDR3 nucleotides: TGTGCCAGCAGCCTGGGACAGGCAGATACGCAGTATTTT. V gene TRBV3-1 combines with J gene TRBJ2-3, with 8 nucleotides matching TRBD1. Germline V gene lookup returns CDR1 LGHDT and CDR2 YNNKEL (reference sequence). The length of the CDR3 is 13 residues. J lost 4 bases, V lost 4 bases, and 1 base had no gene match.

Note on this clone: A much larger clone is a single base away; this may be a read error. The chain uses TRBV18 and TRBJ2-7; D unclear. The CDR3 extends over 14 amino acids. Germline CDR1 KGHSH, CDR2 LQKENI. This CDR3 reads CVSSPPGRSYEQYF. CDR3 bases: TGTGTCAGCTCACCACCCGGTCGGTCCTACGAGCAGTACTTC. Together with reference TRBV18 and TRBJ2-7, the CDR3 gives the full variable domain: NAGVMQNPRHLVRRRGQEARLRCSPMKGHSHVYWYRQLPEEGLKFMVYLQKENIIDESGMPKERFSAEFPKEGPSILRIQQVVRGDSAAYFCVSSPPGRSYEQYFGPGTRLTVT.

This clone occurred many times. The chain uses TRBV20-1 and TRBJ1-6; TRBD1 is a possible D gene (5 bases). Trimming shortened V by 6 bases and J by 9 bases, and 18 bases separated the two germline ends. The germline CDR1 and CDR2 sequences are DFQATT and SNEGSKA (reference sequence). The CDR3 runs 14 residues. The CDR3 DNA is TGCAGTGCCCTCAAGTCCGGGGGTGGTTCACCCCTCCACTTT. Translated, it gives CSALKSGGGSPLHF.

This clone appeared many times. The rearrangement links TRBV12-3 or TRBV12-4 to TRBJ2-5; D is ambiguous. The CDR3 loop spans 16 amino acids. V was clipped by 2 bases and J by 4 bases, with 17 bases between them. The CDR3 bases are TGTGCCAGCAGTTTAAGACGCCCCCCCTCAGGAGAGACCCAGTACTTC. This encodes CASSLRRPPSGETQYF.

The table lists this clone with many counts. V usage is TRBV10-3 and J usage is TRBJ2-2; no firm D call. V lost 5 bases, J lost 6 bases, and 10 bases lay in between. The CDR3 contains 13 residues. Germline CDR1 reads ENHRY; CDR2 reads SYGVKD. CDR3 bases: TGTGCCATCAGTCCCGACGCAGCCGGGGAGCTGTTTTTT. Protein product: CAISPDAAGELFF.

This clone has at least ten counts. V and J are TRBV7-9 and TRBJ1-4; 7 bases align to TRBD1. The length of the CDR3 is 16 residues. Germline V lookup: CDR1 SEHNR, CDR2 FQNEAQ (reference sequence). V shed 4 bases and J 5 bases; nucleotides not matched to a gene: 10. The CDR3 loop reads CASSSSHRGYNEKLFF. CDR3 nucleotides: TGTGCCAGCAGCTCCTCACACAGGGGTTACAATGAAAAACTGTTTTTT.

As to this clone: Being one base from a much bigger clone, this may be a read error. This chain uses TRBV30 with TRBJ1-6; no definite D call. Germline V lookup: CDR1 GTSNPN, CDR2 SVGIG (reference sequence). The CDR3 is 12 amino acids. CDR3 in DNA: TGTGCCTGGAATCGAAATAATTCACCCCCCCACTTT. It is translated as CAWNRNNSPPHF.

This clone was seen at least ten times. The V and J genes are TRBV24-1 and TRBJ1-2; 8 bases match TRBD1. This CDR3 comprises 15 residues. With 2 bases clipped from V and 0 bases from J, the junction kept 1 base outside the gene matches. Germline V gene lookup returns CDR1 KGHDR and CDR2 SFDVKD. CDR3 nucleotides: TGTGCCACCAGTGATTCAGGGGGCCCTAACTATGGCTACACCTTC. Translated: CATSDSGGPNYGYTF.

Concerning this clone itself: A much bigger clone sits one base away, suggesting this may be a read error. The CDR3 region is CASSFGGRYNEQSF. The CDR3 bases are TGTGCCAGCAGCTTTGGCGGGAGGTACAATGAGCAGTCCTTC. This sequence joins TRBV7-2 and TRBJ2-1, with 8 bases aligning to TRBD2. Germline V gene sequence: CDR1 SGHTA, CDR2 FQGNSA. The CDR3 runs 14 residues.

Note on this clone: This sequence may be a read error, since a much larger clone differs from it by one base. The chain uses TRBV4-3 and TRBJ1-1, with a possible D match to TRBD1 (5 bases). Germline loops: CDR1 LGHNA, CDR2 YSLEER. CDR3 length equals 16 residues. V lost 0 bases and J lost 0, with 11 bases in between. The CDR3 reads CASSQDLGVVNTEAFF. The CDR3 DNA reads TGCGCCAGCAGCCAAGATCTGGGGGTGGTGAACACTGAAGCTTTCTTT.

By its share, this clone is medium-sized. This chain links TRBV6-5 with TRBJ2-7; D is uncertain. The germline V gene has CDR1 MNHEY and CDR2 SVGAGI. The length of the CDR3 is 16 residues. Trimming cost V 3 bases and J 5 bases, with 20 bases left between them. Here the CDR3 DNA reads TGTGCCAGCAGTTATCCTGGACCGCCAGCTAGTGACGAGCAGTACTTC. Amino acid sequence: CASSYPGPPASDEQYF.

By its share, this clone is medium-sized. J is TRBJ2-2 and V is TRBV6-5, with 7 positions matching TRBD1. This CDR3 region has 15 residues. V trimming: 0 bases; J trimming: 6 bases; junction bases outside the gene matches: 4. Germline V lookup: CDR1 MNHEY, CDR2 SVGAGI. The CDR3 DNA reads as TGTGCCAGCAGTTACTCCACAGGGGCAGCCGGGGAGCTGTTTTTT. This translates into CASSYSTGAAGELFF.

This clone was detected a few times. Compared with germline, one end of the junction differs, possibly owing to a read error. This chain links TRBV6-1 with TRBJ2-1, with D possibly TRBD2 on 6 matching bases. The V gene's germline CDR1 is MNHNS and CDR2 SASEGT. The CDR3 contains 12 residues. This CDR3 is CASRGKYNEQLF. CDR3 nucleotide sequence: TGTGCTTCTCGCGGGAAATACAATGAGCAGTTATTC.

The genes are TRBV5-1 and TRBJ2-7; D gene unclear. The CDR3 has 13 residues. Between the trimmed V and J ends, which lost 2 bases and 2 bases, there was a span of 8 bases. Per germline, CDR1 SGHRS and CDR2 YFSETQ. The CDR3 coding sequence is TGCGCCAGCAGCTTTCACCCAGCCTACGAGCAGTACTTC. Amino acids: CASSFHPAYEQYF.

The V and J genes are TRBV20-1 and TRBJ1-2, with unresolved D. Germline CDR1 reads DFQATT; CDR2 reads SNEGSKA (reference sequence). V gave up 6 bases and J gave up 1 base, with 9 bases separating them. CDR3 length: 12 amino acids. The CDR3 DNA sequence: TGCAGTGCGAGTCCGATTAACTATGGCTACACCTTC. Its translation is CSASPINYGYTF.

This clone is labeled medium-sized. J is TRBJ1-5 and V is TRBV6-2 or TRBV6-3; no clear D. Trimming removed 5 bases at V and 6 bases at J, with 11 bases between. CDR3 size: 13 residues. Germline CDR1 and CDR2: MNHEY and SVGEGT. CDR3 nucleotides: TGTGCCAGCAGTCCGAGGGAGGGTCAGCCCCAGCATTTT. It encodes CASSPREGQPQHF.